These T cell receptor beta chains were read from a single sample in a study of tumor-infiltrating lymphocytes in primary liver carcinoma. TCRdb called the multiplex PCR reads again in MiXCR, with one record for every CDR3 protein. The sample holds more than 20,000 distinct CDR3 sequences, 75% to 85% seen once. Input material: liver tumor tissue from sampling region 2. The receptors were gathered from a woman in her 30s with primary liver carcinoma and hepatitis B virus infection. CDR3s include the opening cysteine and the closing phenylalanine or tryptophan. Fields, in order: V gene, J gene, D gene, clone size, CDR3 DNA, CDR3 protein. D genes are given only for firm matches. Size values are once, few and many counts, or a class for expanded clones, and some rows have none.

>TRBV15|TRBJ2-6|.|.
TGTGCCACCAGCAGAGATGGGCGGGCTGGGGCCAACGTCCTGACTTTC
CATSRDGRAGANVLTF
>TRBV10-3|TRBJ2-1|.|.
TGTGCCTTCAGTGAGTCTGCTCACTACAATGAGCAGTCCTTC
CAFSESAHYNEQSF
>TRBV5-1|TRBJ2-7|.|.
TGCGTCAGCAGCCTTAGGGGGACTGACGAGCAGCACTTC
CVSSLRGTDEQHF
>TRBV29-1|TRBJ1-2|.|.
TGCAGCACCGTTAGGACAGTGAACTTGGGTGGCTACACCTTC
CSTVRTVNLGGYTF
>TRBV5-4|TRBJ2-3|TRBD2|.
TGTACCAGCAGTAACCTGGCGGCTAGCGGGACTCGGACAGATACGCAGTATTTT
CTSSNLAASGTRTDTQYF
>TRBV11-3|TRBJ2-1|TRBD2|.
TGTTTCAGCAGCCTCCTAGCGGATATATCCTACAATGAGCAGTTCTTC
CFSSLLADISYNEQFF
>TRBV5-6|TRBJ2-7|.|.
TGTGTCAGCAGCTTGAATACAGGGAGCTCCTGCGAGCAGTACTTC
CVSSLNTGSSCEQYF
>TRBV11-2|TRBJ2-3|TRBD2|.
TGCGCCAGCAGCCCAGGAAGCGGGAGGGCAGACACGCAGTATTTT
CASSPGSGRADTQYF
>TRBV6-2/TRBV6-3|TRBJ1-5|.|.
TGTGTCAGCAGTTACCGGGTCATTCAGCCCCGGCATTTT
CVSSYRVIQPRHF
>TRBV12-3/TRBV12-4|TRBJ2-7|.|many
TGTGCCAGCACCCGACGGGAATACTACGAGCAGTACTTC
CASTRREYYEQYF
>TRBV6-2/TRBV6-3|TRBJ2-6|TRBD2|.
TGTGTAAGCCAAGACCCCCCGGCGGGAGGTTATGGTGGGGCCAACGTCCTGACTTTC
CVSQDPPAGGYGGANVLTF